This T cell receptor beta chain appears in the sequencing data of a study of cytomegalovirus exposure and HLA in healthy donors. This clone was seen a single time. The antigen is not known. Germline lookup yields CDR1 KGHSH and CDR2 LQKENI. This CDR3 contains 13 residues. The V gene end was trimmed by 2 bases and the J gene end by 6 bases; junction bases not matched to a gene: 2. Vbeta (60) and Jbeta (13) primers were used in the PCR. Assay used: immunoSEQ multiplex PCR; TCRdb lists only in-frame clones, some missing. This table holds roughly 160,000 clones, roughly 80% found once. Findings and limits, study-wide: TRBV6-2, TRBV6-3 and other indistinguishable V segments were excluded.

The gene calls are TRBV18 and TRBJ2-7; 9 bases match TRBD1. The sequenced material came from PBMCs. This TCR came from a young man in good health and CMV-seropositive. The CDR3 reads CASSPGTGSEQYF. CDR3 DNA sequence: TGTGCCAGCTCACCAGGGACAGGGAGCGAGCAGTACTTC.